These T cell receptor beta chains were read from a single sample in a study of PD-1 and CTLA-4 blockade in melanoma. Here immunoSEQ multiplex PCR was the method, and the copy in TCRdb shows in-frame clones only, minus some. The table includes around 11,000 clones, 82% detected once. The input for sequencing was CD8+ T cells from peripheral blood, taken from a patient given anti-PD-1 treatment. These receptors all stem from a human donor with melanoma. The CDR3 runs from the conserved cysteine through the conserved F or W. Fields, in order: clone size, D gene, V gene, J gene, CDR3 DNA, CDR3 protein. D genes are given only for firm matches. Size tells how often a clone was seen (once, few, many) or the class of an expanded clone, and some rows leave it out.

.	.	TRBV5-4	TRBJ2-7	TGTGCCAGCAGCTTCGGGGCAAACGAGCAGTACTTC	CASSFGANEQYF
.	.	TRBV19	TRBJ2-7	TGTGCCAGTAGTCCCCAGGGGGGGACCCTGCTAACCTACGAGCAGTACTTC	CASSPQGGTLLTYEQYF
.	TRBD1	TRBV5-6	TRBJ1-2	TGTGCCAGCAGCCCCCTCTCAGGCGGGACAGGGTACTATGGCTACACCTTC	CASSPLSGGTGYYGYTF
.	.	TRBV7-8	TRBJ1-4	TGTGCCAGCAGCTTACAGGGGAACACTAATGAAAAACTGTTTTTT	CASSLQGNTNEKLFF
.	.	TRBV5-6	TRBJ2-7	TGTGCCAGCAGCTTGGGCCTAACCTACGAGCAGTACTTC	CASSLGLTYEQYF
.	.	TRBV6-2/TRBV6-3	TRBJ2-3	TGTGCCAGCAGTGACCAGCGTTCCTCCACAGATACGCAGTATTTT	CASSDQRSSTDTQYF
.	.	TRBV5-6	TRBJ1-5	TGTGCCAGCAGCTTGGGGCTTGATAACCTCAATCAGCCCCAGCATTTT	CASSLGLDNLNQPQHF
once	TRBD2	TRBV4-3	TRBJ2-2	TGCGCCAGCAGCCCTAGCGGGGGGCGGTACACCGGGGAGCTGTTTTTT	CASSPSGGRYTGELFF
.	.	TRBV5-6	TRBJ1-2	TGTGCCAGCAGCTTGGGCAGCTATGGCTACACCTTC	CASSLGSYGYTF
.	.	TRBV9	TRBJ2-1	TGTGCCAGCAGCGGAACCGGGACGGGATACAATGAGCAGTTCTTC	CASSGTGTGYNEQFF
.	.	TRBV27	TRBJ2-1	TGTGCCAGCAGTTTAGGCATGAGCTCCTACAATGAGCAGTTCTTC	CASSLGMSSYNEQFF
.	.	TRBV7-2	TRBJ1-3	TGTGCCAGCAGCCTGGACGACGACTCTGGAAACACCATATATTTT	CASSLDDDSGNTIYF
.	TRBD2	TRBV4-1	TRBJ2-3	TGCGCCAGCAGCCAAGAGTTCGTAGGGTACGGGAGGTCAGATACGCAGTATTTT	CASSQEFVGYGRSDTQYF
.	TRBD2	TRBV5-8	TRBJ2-3	TGTGCCAGCAGCCCGGGACTACTTACTCACACAGATACGCAGTATTTT	CASSPGLLTHTDTQYF
once	.	TRBV19	TRBJ2-7	TGTGCCAGTAGTATAAATACAGCGCTTTCTTCCTACGAGCAGTACTTC	CASSINTALSSYEQYF
.	TRBD1	TRBV2	TRBJ2-7	TGTGCCAGCAGTGAGCAGACAGGGGCCGATTGGATCGCCTACGAGCAGTACTTC	CASSEQTGADWIAYEQYF
few	.	TRBV28	TRBJ2-7	TGTGCCAGCAGTTTACATGTGACAGCCCCCTACGAGCAGTACTTC	CASSLHVTAPYEQYF
once	.	TRBV7-6	TRBJ1-1	TGTGCCAGCAGCTTACACGACATGAACACTGAAGCTTTCTTT	CASSLHDMNTEAFF
.	.	TRBV10-3	TRBJ2-7	TGTGCCATTCATGAAAGTCGGGAGAGGCCCTACGAGCAGTACTTC	CAIHESRERPYEQYF
.	TRBD2	TRBV27	TRBJ2-2	TGTGCCAGCACTTGGGAGGGGCCCGGGGAGCTGTTTTTT	CASTWEGPGELFF
.	.	TRBV27	TRBJ2-7	TGTGCCAGCAGCCCCCCAGGGATTTCTGGTTACGAGCAGTACTTC	CASSPPGISGYEQYF
.	.	TRBV7-9	TRBJ1-3	TGTGCCAGCATCAAAAGGGAGTTATCTGGAAACACCATATATTTT	CASIKRELSGNTIYF
.	.	TRBV7-9	TRBJ2-7	TGTGCCAGCAGCTTGGCTGGGGACGAGCAGTACTTC	CASSLAGDEQYF
.	.	TRBV2	TRBJ2-7	TGTGCCAGCAGTGAAGAGGCGTCCTACGAGCAGTACTTC	CASSEEASYEQYF
.	TRBD2	TRBV4-3	TRBJ2-7	TGCGCCAGCAGCCAATTCGGGGGGGCCTACGAGCAGTACTTC	CASSQFGGAYEQYF
.	.	TRBV11-3	TRBJ2-7	TGTGCCAGCAGCTTAGCCGGCCTGGCCGGTGTTCAGCAGTACTTC	CASSLAGLAGVQQYF
.	TRBD1	TRBV11-2	TRBJ1-1	TGTGCCAGCAGCCCCCCGACAGGGGGCGCGGGCACTGAAGCTTTCTTT	CASSPPTGGAGTEAFF
.	.	TRBV11-3	TRBJ2-5	TGTGCCAGCAGCTCGAATACTAGATTCCCCGAAGAGACCCAGTACTTC	CASSSNTRFPEETQYF
.	TRBD2	TRBV4-3	TRBJ2-1	TGCGCCAGCAGCCAAGCGGGGGGGGGTCAGGAGCAGTTCTTC	CASSQAGGGQEQFF
.	TRBD2	TRBV11-3	TRBJ2-7	TGTGCCAGCAGCCCGGGACTAGCGGATTACGAGCAGTACTTC	CASSPGLADYEQYF
once	TRBD2	TRBV7-6	TRBJ2-1	TGTGCCAGCAGTTCCGGGACTAGCGACTCCTACAATGAGCAGTTCTTC	CASSSGTSDSYNEQFF
.	.	TRBV29-1	TRBJ1-2	TGCAGCGTTGAAGGACAGGAGCCACCTACAAGTTATGGCTACACCTTC	CSVEGQEPPTSYGYTF
.	.	TRBV6-2/TRBV6-3	TRBJ2-7	TGTGCCAGCAGTTACGGCCTAGGGTACGAGCAGTACTTC	CASSYGLGYEQYF
.	.	TRBV12-3/TRBV12-4	TRBJ2-5	TGTGCCAGCAGTTTAGGGCAGGGAGAGACCCAGTACTTC	CASSLGQGETQYF
few	TRBD1	TRBV2	TRBJ2-7	TGTGCCAGCAGTTCGCCAGCGACAGGGTTCGTGTCCTACGAGCAGTACTTC	CASSSPATGFVSYEQYF
.	.	TRBV9	TRBJ1-2	TGTGCCAGCAGCGCAACAGAAAATTCTAACTATGGCTACACCTTC	CASSATENSNYGYTF
.	TRBD1	TRBV2	TRBJ1-5	TGTGCCAGCAGTGTTTACCGGGTGTGGCAGGGGGGAAATCAGCCCCAGCATTTT	CASSVYRVWQGGNQPQHF
.	.	TRBV19	TRBJ1-2	TGTGCCCTGAGGGGAGAAAGCGGCTACACCTTC	CALRGESGYTF
.	TRBD1	TRBV3-1/TRBV3-2	TRBJ2-7	TGTGCCAGCAGCCCAGCAAGACAGGGGGGGGTTCCTGAGCAGTACTTC	CASSPARQGGVPEQYF
.	.	TRBV30	TRBJ2-1	TGTGCCTGGAGTTTGGGGGAGGCAGGCAATGAGCAGTTCTTC	CAWSLGEAGNEQFF
.	.	TRBV29-1	TRBJ2-2	TGCAGCGTTGTGACAGGTTCAAGGAACACCGGGGAGCTGTTTTTT	CSVVTGSRNTGELFF
.	TRBD1	TRBV4-2	TRBJ1-4	TGTGCCAGCACTAGGACAGGGGAATCCGAAAAACTGTTTTTT	CASTRTGESEKLFF
.	TRBD2	TRBV13	TRBJ2-1	TGTGCCAGCAGCTTAGGCCTAAACCGAGCGGGAGGAGAGAATGAGCAGTTCTTC	CASSLGLNRAGGENEQFF
once	.	TRBV24-1	TRBJ2-1	TGTGCCACCAGTGAGGGGGATGAGCAGTTCTTC	CATSEGDEQFF
.	.	TRBV24-1	TRBJ2-7	TGTGCCACCAGCCCAGACCAGACACGGGTCGGTCAGTACTTC	CATSPDQTRVGQYF
few	.	TRBV7-8	TRBJ1-1	TGTGCCAGCAGCTTAGATCAAGACATGAACACTGAAGCTTTCTTT	CASSLDQDMNTEAFF
.	TRBD1	TRBV4-3	TRBJ2-3	TGCGCCAGCAGCCAAGATTTAACAGGGGACCTCACAGATACGCAGTATTTT	CASSQDLTGDLTDTQYF
.	.	TRBV11-3	TRBJ2-7	TGTGCCAGCAGCAGCCAGGGGGGTCCCGAGCAGTACTTC	CASSSQGGPEQYF
few	.	TRBV6-5	TRBJ1-5	TGTGCCAGCAGGGCTCTGGGGGATCCGCGTACCCAGCATTTT	CASRALGDPRTQHF